This T cell receptor beta chain was retrieved from a study of siplizumab effects on memory and regulatory T cells. V lost 3 bases, J lost 1 base, and 10 bases lay in between. Germline V gene data show CDR1 as LNHDA and CDR2 as SQIVND (reference sequence). There are 15 residues in the CDR3. TCRdb's copy holds only in-frame clones and misses some; the assay was immunoSEQ multiplex PCR. The table lists roughly 82,000 clones, roughly 87% of them singletons. A note on this clone: The antigen is not known.

Findings and caveats of the study: Naive T cells looked more diverse than memory cells, and they looked like major contributors to the alloresponse. Phenotypic classification as naive or memory proved unattainable for roughly 75-96% of proliferating CD4+ or CD8+ clones.

The source is a human donor in good health. This chain connects TRBV19 to TRBJ2-4, with no clear D. The sample was Tregs sorted from blood. The CDR3 sequence is CASSMMGDAKNIQYF. DNA for the CDR3: TGTGCCAGTAGTATGATGGGCGACGCCAAAAACATTCAGTACTTC. Filled out from reference TRBV19 and TRBJ2-4, the complete variable domain reads DGGITQSPKYLFRKEGQNVTLSCEQNLNHDAMYWYRQDPGQGLRLIYYSQIVNDFQKGDIAEGYSVSREKKESFPLTVTSAQKNPTAFYLCASSMMGDAKNIQYFGAGTRLSVL.